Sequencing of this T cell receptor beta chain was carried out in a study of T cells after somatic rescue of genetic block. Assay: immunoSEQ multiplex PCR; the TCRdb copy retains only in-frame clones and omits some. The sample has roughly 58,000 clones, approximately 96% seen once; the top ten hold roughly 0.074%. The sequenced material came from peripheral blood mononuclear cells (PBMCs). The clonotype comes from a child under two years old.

The CDR3, as DNA: TGTGCCAGCTCACTAACAGGGGGCTCCTACGAGCAGTACTTC. Protein sequence: CASSLTGGSYEQYF. This chain joins TRBV18 and TRBJ2-7; 8 bases are shared with TRBD1. This CDR3 is 14 amino acids long. The germline CDR1 and CDR2 sequences are KGHSH and LQKENI. J gave up 0 bases and V 4 bases, and 2 bases lay outside the gene matches.